The T cell receptor (beta chain) described here comes from a study of blood T cell repertoires in COVID-19. Whole-study context: Researchers got acute and convalescent COVID-19 samples from the United States, Italy and Spain.

As handled by the study authors: Amplified reference gene primers provided the basis for estimating nucleated cell counts. The table came from immunoSEQ multiplex PCR; TCRdb's copy has only in-frame clones and leaves some out. The V and J calls and the clone size are those of that table, but D and trimming were determined from the DNA. The sample contains about 210,000 clones, more than 70% of which appear only once. Germline CDR1 and CDR2: DFQATT and SNEGSKA (reference sequence). The CDR3 is 18 amino acids. The trim removed 3 bases at V and 3 bases at J, leaving 17 bases unmatched. This clone was counted only a few times.

Sequencing was done on a sample of peripheral blood. The rearrangement links TRBV20-1 to TRBJ2-7, with TRBD2 matching over 10 bases. The source is a middle-aged man with active or convalescent COVID-19. DNA of the CDR3: TGCAGTGCTAGTCGGCCGCTAGCGGGAGATCGTATTGGCTACGAGCAGTACTTC. As protein: CSASRPLAGDRIGYEQYF.